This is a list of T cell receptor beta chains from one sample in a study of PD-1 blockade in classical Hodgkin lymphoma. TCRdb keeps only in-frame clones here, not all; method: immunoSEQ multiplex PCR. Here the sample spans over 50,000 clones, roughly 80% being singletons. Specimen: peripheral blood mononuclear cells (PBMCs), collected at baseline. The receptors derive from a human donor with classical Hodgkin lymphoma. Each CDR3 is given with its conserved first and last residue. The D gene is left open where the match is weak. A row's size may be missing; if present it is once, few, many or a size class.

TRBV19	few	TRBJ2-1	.	CASSIGYLAYNEQFF	TGTGCCAGTAGTATCGGGTACTTAGCGTACAATGAGCAGTTCTTC
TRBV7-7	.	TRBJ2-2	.	CASSLAGGGYTGELFF	TGTGCCAGCAGCTTAGCCGGGGGCGGGTACACCGGGGAGCTGTTTTTT
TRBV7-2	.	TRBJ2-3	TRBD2	CASSKGLAGGEDTQYF	TGTGCCAGCAGCAAAGGACTAGCGGGAGGGGAAGATACGCAGTATTTT
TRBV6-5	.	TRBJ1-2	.	CASTTVTPYGYTF	TGTGCCAGCACCACAGTTACACCGTATGGCTACACCTTC
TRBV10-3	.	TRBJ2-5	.	CAISQRGGETQYF	TGTGCCATCAGCCAACGAGGGGGAGAGACCCAGTACTTC
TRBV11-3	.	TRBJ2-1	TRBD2	CASSPKPSSSGGYNEQFF	TGTGCCAGCAGCCCGAAACCCTCATCTAGCGGAGGCTACAATGAGCAGTTCTTC
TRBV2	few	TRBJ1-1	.	CASSESGRAFF	TGTGCCAGCAGTGAATCAGGGAGAGCTTTCTTT
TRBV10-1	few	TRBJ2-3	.	CASSEGEGDTDTQYF	TGCGCCAGCAGTGAAGGGGAAGGGGACACAGATACGCAGTATTTT
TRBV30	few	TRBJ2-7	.	CAWSVLGRSSYEQYF	TGTGCCTGGAGTGTACTGGGCAGGAGCTCCTACGAGCAGTACTTC
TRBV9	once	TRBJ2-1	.	CASSQYLVDRYNEQFF	TGTGCCAGCAGCCAGTACCTAGTGGACCGCTACAATGAGCAGTTCTTC
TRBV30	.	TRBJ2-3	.	CAWSVEQDTQYF	TGTGCCTGGAGTGTAGAGCAGGATACGCAGTATTTT
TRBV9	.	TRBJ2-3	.	CASSVSGDTDTQYF	TGTGCCAGCAGCGTATCAGGAGACACAGATACGCAGTATTTT
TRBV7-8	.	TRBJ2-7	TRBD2	CASSSSTSGTTFSYEQYF	TGTGCCAGCAGCTCATCTACTAGCGGGACTACATTCTCCTACGAGCAGTACTTC